These 10 T cell receptor beta chains were sequenced from one sample in a study of T-cell reconstitution after alpha-beta-depleted transplantation in children. A TCRbeta library incorporating unique molecular identifiers was prepared. TCRdb re-analysed the PCR reads in MiXCR, keeping a single row per CDR3 protein. This sample yields around 140,000 distinct CDR3 sequences, of which about 9% are seen a single time; 15% to 20% belongs to the top ten. The material was PBMCs, mostly from graft donor cells, obtained 180 days after TCRalphabeta/CD19-depleted stem cell transplant. The receptors shown here come from a female patient aged 2-15 years who had a stem cell transplant for congenital amegakaryocytic thrombocytopenia, so the T cells may come from the graft donor.

This clonotype showed up many times. The chain uses TRBV10-3 and TRBJ1-5; unclear D gene. The V end lost 0 bases, the J end lost 7 bases, and 16 bases lay between the germline ends. CDR3 length: 16 residues. Germline V gene sequence: CDR1 ENHRY, CDR2 SYGVKD. The CDR3 loop is CAISESVSQPGQPQHF. The CDR3, as DNA: TGTGCCATCAGTGAGTCCGTCAGCCAACCGGGGCAGCCCCAGCATTTT.

This clonotype was seen at least ten times. This chain uses TRBV5-1 with TRBJ2-7; 7 nucleotides line up with TRBD1. Trimming at V came to 4 bases and at J to 3 bases, leaving 7 bases not matched to a gene. Germline V CDR1 and CDR2: SGHRS, YFSETQ. This CDR3 spans 14 amino acids. CDR3 protein: CASSDKTGVYEQYF. CDR3 nucleotides: TGCGCCAGCAGCGATAAAACAGGGGTCTACGAGCAGTACTTC.

The table lists this clonotype with many counts. The chain is built from TRBV6-5 and TRBJ1-5, with D uncertain. Trimming pared 2 bases from V and 7 bases from J, leaving 12 bases between. The CDR3 spans 14 residues. The germline V gene encodes CDR1 MNHEY and CDR2 SVGAGI. CDR3 DNA: TGTGCCAGCAGTTACAAGGGAGGAGGGCAGCCCCAGCATTTT. This sequence encodes CASSYKGGGQPQHF.

This clonotype was recorded many times. This sequence joins TRBV28 and TRBJ2-5; 9 bases align to TRBD1. The CDR3 loop spans 21 amino acids. V dropped 2 bases and J dropped 1; count of bases not matched to a gene: 20. Germline-derived CDR1 and CDR2 are MDHEN and SYDVKM. CDR3 region: CASSLGVAHRGPSSGQETQYF. The CDR3 DNA follows: TGTGCCAGCAGTTTAGGGGTGGCACACAGGGGGCCGAGTTCCGGCCAAGAGACCCAGTACTTC.

This clonotype was counted between two and nine times. The J gene is TRBJ2-5, the V gene TRBV5-1, with D possibly matching TRBD1 (5 bases). Germline CDR1 reads SGHRS; CDR2 reads YFSETQ. This CDR3 has 15 amino acids. The V and J ends lost 0 bases and 5 bases respectively, with 14 bases between them. CDR3 sequence: CASSLVSRQTETQYF. The DNA for the CDR3 is TGCGCCAGCAGCTTGGTGTCCCGACAGACGGAGACCCAGTACTTC.

V usage is TRBV12-3 or TRBV12-4 and J usage is TRBJ1-3; D unclear. Trimming removed 5 bases at V and 0 bases at J, with 8 bases between. The CDR3 covers 14 residues. The CDR3 nucleotides are TGTGCCAGCAGTCTGACACCCTCTGGAAACACCATATATTTT. Protein: CASSLTPSGNTIYF.

This clonotype came up a few times. The chain employs TRBV20-1 and TRBJ2-1; TRBD2 agrees at 7 bases. The CDR3 runs to 15 residues. From germline, CDR1 is DFQATT and CDR2 SNEGSKA (reference sequence). The junction had 13 bases not matched to a gene; V was cut back by 4 bases and J by 7 bases. The CDR3 DNA is TGCAGTGCTACCCAGCTCCCAGCGGGATTGAATGAGCAGTTCTTC. This sequence encodes CSATQLPAGLNEQFF.

This clonotype was recorded a few times. The gene calls are TRBV7-8 and TRBJ2-1, with 11 bases identical to TRBD1. This CDR3 is 16 amino acids long. The V and J ends lost 3 bases and 8 bases, in that order; junction bases with no gene match: 9. Per germline, CDR1 SGHVS and CDR2 FQNEAQ. CDR3 DNA sequence: TGTGCCAGCAGCTTCCTTAAGGCGGGACAGGGGGATGAGCAGTTCTTC. Translated: CASSFLKAGQGDEQFF. Full variable domain (remainder filled in from reference TRBV7-8 and TRBJ2-1): GAGVSQSPRYKVAKRGQDVALRCDPISGHVSLFWYQQALGQGPEFLTYFQNEAQLDKSGLPSDRFFAERPEGSVSTLKIQRTQQEDSAVYLCASSFLKAGQGDEQFFGPGTRLTVL.

This clonotype occurred a few times. The CDR3 coding sequence is TGTGCCATCAGTGAGTCGAAGGGACTAGGGGACTACACAGATACGCAGTATTTT. This sequence encodes CAISESKGLGDYTDTQYF. The chain links TRBV10-3 to TRBJ2-3; 8 positions agree with TRBD2. With V trimmed by 0 bases and J by 2 bases, 10 bases remained unmatched. Per the germline V gene, CDR1 is ENHRY and CDR2 is SYGVKD. The length of the CDR3 is 18 residues.

This clonotype was seen repeatedly, ten times or more. J is TRBJ2-2 and V is TRBV25-1, with 9 bases matching TRBD2. Trimming at V came to 4 bases and at J to 2 bases, leaving 14 bases not matched to a gene. The CDR3 length is 19 residues. Germline CDR1 reads MGHDK; CDR2 reads SYGVNS. CDR3 DNA: TGTGCCAGCAGTGGTTGGCCCTTTAGCGGGAGCGCTAACACCGGGGAGCTGTTTTTT. Its translation is CASSGWPFSGSANTGELFF.